This TCR beta chain is from a study of blood T cell repertoires in COVID-19. About the research overall: Sites across the United States, Italy and Spain contributed samples from acute and convalescent COVID-19.

V was clipped by 8 bases and J by 8 bases; unmatched bases: 12. CDR1 is LNHNV and CDR2 is YYDKDF in the germline V gene (reference sequence). The CDR3 is 15 residues long. Profiling relied on immunoSEQ multiplex PCR, and the TCRdb table lists in-frame clones only, not all of them. The sample includes 200,000 to 250,000 clones, more than 75% of them seen just once. This TCR was sampled from a man in his sixties who had recovered from COVID-19. The chain recombines TRBV15 with TRBJ1-4; 9 positions match TRBD1. Sequencing was done on a sample of peripheral blood. The CDR3 region has the DNA TGTGCCACCTGCCGCCAGGGGACAGGGAACGAAAAACTGTTTTTT. Residues: CATCRQGTGNEKLFF.